Listed below are T cell receptor beta chains from one sample, sequenced in a study of blood T cells in healthy people across ages. TCRdb called the 5' RACE reads again in MiXCR, with one record for every CDR3 protein. This repertoire shows 720,000 or so distinct CDR3 sequences, around 43% found once; its top ten account for 30%. The sample taken for sequencing was blood. The receptor set was obtained from a man older than 75 in good health. Each CDR3 is given with its conserved first and last residue. The order of the fields is D gene, V gene, J gene, clone size, CDR3 DNA, CDR3 protein. The D gene is left open where the match is weak. Size is omitted from some rows. Given values are once, few, many or a class for expanded clones.

TRBD1,TRBV29-1,TRBJ2-7,many,TGCAGCGTTGAAGTCGGGACAGGGATCTACGAGCAGTACTTC,CSVEVGTGIYEQYF
-,TRBV27,TRBJ1-2,-,TGTGCCAGCTCCTCCTCACAGATTTATGGCTACACCTTC,CASSSSQIYGYTF
-,TRBV28,TRBJ2-3,-,TGTGCCAGCGCATCTTTGGGTAGCGGAGACCTTAGCACAGATACGCAGTATTTT,CASASLGSGDLSTDTQYF
-,TRBV20-1,TRBJ1-4,-,TGCAGTGCTAGAGATCCGCAGGGCCGCGAAAAACTGTTTTTT,CSARDPQGREKLFF
-,TRBV7-2,TRBJ1-6,-,TGTGCCAGCAGCTCAACAAGAGCCTATAATTCACCCCTCCACTTT,CASSSTRAYNSPLHF
TRBD1,TRBV7-9,TRBJ1-1,-,TGTGCCAGCAGCTCGATTACAGGGGCGCACACTGAAGCTTTCTTT,CASSSITGAHTEAFF
TRBD1,TRBV7-9,TRBJ1-2,-,TGTGCCAGCAGCCCACAGGGGAGAGGCTACACCTTC,CASSPQGRGYTF
TRBD2,TRBV7-2,TRBJ2-1,few,TGTGCCAGCAGCTTAGGGACTAGCGGGAGATCGAATGAGCAGTTCTTC,CASSLGTSGRSNEQFF
-,TRBV20-1,TRBJ2-1,many,TGCAGTGCTATCCTGAGAGGTTTGAGCTCCTACAATGAGCAGTTCTTC,CSAILRGLSSYNEQFF
TRBD1,TRBV14,TRBJ2-5,-,TGTGCCAGCAGCTCATACAGGGGAGAGACCCAGTACTTC,CASSSYRGETQYF
-,TRBV20-1,TRBJ1-5,-,TGCAGTGCTAAGAGCCTACAGGGTAGCAATCAGCCCCAGCATTTT,CSAKSLQGSNQPQHF
TRBD2,TRBV20-1,TRBJ2-7,few,TGCAGTGCTAGAGGGGGGGGTCCCGAGCAGTACTTC,CSARGGGPEQYF
TRBD1,TRBV7-9,TRBJ1-2,-,TGTGCGGGACAGGGTTACTATGGCTACACCTTC,CAGQGYYGYTF
TRBD2,TRBV7-2,TRBJ2-3,-,TGTGCCAGCAGCTCGCAGACTAGCGGGGGGGTAGATACGCAGTATTTT,CASSSQTSGGVDTQYF
TRBD1,TRBV30,TRBJ2-6,few,TGTGCCTGGACCCCCCTACCGGGACAGGGGAGGTCTGGGGCCAACGTCCTGACTTTC,CAWTPLPGQGRSGANVLTF
TRBD2,TRBV5-1,TRBJ2-7,-,TGCGCCAGCAGCATGAGCGGGAGTATGTACAATGAGCAGTACTTC,CASSMSGSMYNEQYF
-,TRBV29-1,TRBJ2-1,few,TGCAGCGTTGCCTGGAGCAACAATGAGCAGTTCTTC,CSVAWSNNEQFF
-,TRBV29-1,TRBJ2-2,once,TGCAGCGCAGGGCAGAACACCGGGGAGCTGTTTTTT,CSAGQNTGELFF
TRBD2,TRBV24-1,TRBJ2-1,-,TGTGCCACCAGTGATTCTGGGGCTAGCGGGTACAATGAGCAGTTCTTC,CATSDSGASGYNEQFF
-,TRBV6-1,TRBJ1-1,few,TGTGCCAGCAGTGACGGGGGGGTCACTGAAGCTTTCTTT,CASSDGGVTEAFF
-,TRBV7-9,TRBJ2-5,-,TGTGCCAGCAGCTTAACAGGCGGGGGACAGACAATCCAAGAGACCCAGTACTTC,CASSLTGGGQTIQETQYF
TRBD1,TRBV20-1,TRBJ2-5,-,TGCAGTGCTAGACAGGACAGGGGTTGGGAAGAGACCCAGTACTTC,CSARQDRGWEETQYF
TRBD1,TRBV5-1,TRBJ1-1,-,TGCGCCAGCAGCGGGACCAGGGGGCGCACTGAAGCTTTCTTT,CASSGTRGRTEAFF
-,TRBV21-1,TRBJ2-6,-,TGTGCCAGCAGCTTGTACCTCGCGGGAGCTGGGGCCAACGTCCTGACTTTC,CASSLYLAGAGANVLTF
-,TRBV28,TRBJ1-3,once,TGTGCCAGCAGTTTATTTGGGCCTGCTCGTGGAAACACCATATATTTT,CASSLFGPARGNTIYF
-,TRBV30,TRBJ1-4,-,TGTGCCTGGGGCGCGGGGACTGCAACTAATGAAAAACTGTTTTTT,CAWGAGTATNEKLFF
-,TRBV10-1,TRBJ2-3,-,TGCGCCAGCAGTGAGTCGAGGCCTAACACAGATACGCAGTATTTT,CASSESRPNTDTQYF
-,TRBV4-1,TRBJ2-2,-,TGCGCCAGCAGCCAAGTGCAGGGGCCCACCGAGGAGCTGTTTTTT,CASSQVQGPTEELFF
TRBD1,TRBV29-1,TRBJ2-3,few,TGCAGCGTTGAGGTTAGGGGGCGAGTAAGAAGCACAGATACGCAGTATTTT,CSVEVRGRVRSTDTQYF
-,TRBV15,TRBJ1-2,few,TGTGCCACCAGCAGAGATTCTATGCAGAAAAACTATGGCTACACCTTC,CATSRDSMQKNYGYTF
-,TRBV18,TRBJ2-6,-,TGTGCCAGCTCGCCGAGACAGGCCGGAGACAACGTCCTGACTTTC,CASSPRQAGDNVLTF
-,TRBV4-3,TRBJ2-3,many,TGCGCCAGCAGCCAAGACCGTTTTCGGGGTTCAGATACGCAGTATTTT,CASSQDRFRGSDTQYF
-,TRBV28,TRBJ1-2,many,TGTGCCAGCAGCGCTGGGGGCTACACCTTC,CASSAGGYTF
TRBD1,TRBV6-6,TRBJ1-2,few,TGTGCCAGCAGTTACTTCACAGGGGCGGATGGCTACACCTTC,CASSYFTGADGYTF
TRBD1,TRBV12-3/TRBV12-4,TRBJ2-5,few,TGTGCCAGCATGCGGACAGGCCAAGAGACCCAGTACTTC,CASMRTGQETQYF
TRBD2,TRBV24-1,TRBJ2-1,-,TGTGCCACCAGTGACTCCCTTGGACTAGCGGGAAGGAATGAGCAGTTCTTC,CATSDSLGLAGRNEQFF
-,TRBV12-3/TRBV12-4,TRBJ2-1,-,TGTGCCAGCAGTTGGCCGGGGGTTTCGTACCCCCGCAGTGAGCAGTTCTTC,CASSWPGVSYPRSEQFF
-,TRBV18,TRBJ2-7,-,TGTGCCAGCTCACCAACTAGGATCGACGAGCAGTACTTC,CASSPTRIDEQYF
-,TRBV7-9,TRBJ2-3,few,TGTGCCAGCAGCTCTAGGGGAGTCTGGAACGCAGATACGCAGTATTTT,CASSSRGVWNADTQYF
-,TRBV10-2,TRBJ1-1,-,TGCGCCAGCGGGCGTGGCACTGAAGCTTTCTTT,CASGRGTEAFF
-,TRBV28,TRBJ1-1,-,TGTGCCAGCAGTTTAACTCGGCTTATGAACACTGAAGCTTTCTTT,CASSLTRLMNTEAFF
-,TRBV2,TRBJ2-5,many,TGTGCCAGCAGTGCAGGGGAAGAGACCCAGTACTTC,CASSAGEETQYF